A selection of T cell receptor beta chains follows, all from one sample in a study of Graves' ophthalmopathy and Graves' hyperthyroidism. One entry per CDR3 protein, called by TCRdb with MiXCR from the multiplex PCR reads. In the table there are hundreds of thousands of distinct CDR3 sequences, 22% of which are singletons. Sequenced: peripheral blood. Receptor source: a woman younger than 35 with stable Graves' hyperthyroidism. Some clones in this sample may be carry-over from other donors' samples. The CDR3 runs from the conserved cysteine through the conserved F or W. Each record gives: D gene, J gene, V gene, clone size, CDR3 protein, CDR3 DNA. D genes are given only for firm matches. Where a row states a size, it is once, few, many or the class of an expanded clone; other rows omit it.

TRBD1 | TRBJ1-5 | TRBV12-3/TRBV12-4 | many | CASSQRQGQSNQPQHF | TGTGCCAGCAGTCAGCGACAGGGACAGAGCAATCAGCCCCAGCATTTT
NA | TRBJ2-7 | TRBV15 | few | CATSREATAFYEQYF | TGTGCCACCAGCAGAGAGGCGACAGCCTTCTACGAGCAGTACTTC
NA | TRBJ1-5 | TRBV7-2 | many | CASSGDGYSNQPQHF | TGTGCCAGCAGCGGGGACGGATATAGCAATCAGCCCCAGCATTTT
NA | TRBJ2-7 | TRBV12-3/TRBV12-4 | many | CASSPGPWDGQYF | TGTGCCAGCAGTCCGGGCCCTTGGGATGGGCAGTACTTC
TRBD1 | TRBJ2-2 | TRBV3-1 | NA | CASSRQGATLTGELFF | TGTGCCAGCAGCCGACAGGGGGCGACCCTCACCGGGGAGCTGTTTTTT
TRBD1 | TRBJ2-7 | TRBV7-2 | many | CASSRQGSVYEQYF | TGTGCCAGCAGTCGACAGGGATCAGTCTACGAGCAGTACTTC
NA | TRBJ1-1 | TRBV11-2 | many | CASSLNRANTEAFF | TGTGCCAGCAGCTTAAACAGGGCGAACACTGAAGCTTTCTTT
NA | TRBJ2-7 | TRBV4-1 | NA | CASSQDLGRRAFTYEQYF | TGCGCCAGCAGCCAAGATCTTGGACGACGCGCCTTTACTTACGAGCAGTACTTC
NA | TRBJ2-7 | TRBV20-1 | many | CSARPYGAGYYEQYF | TGCAGTGCTAGGCCGTACGGAGCAGGGTACTACGAGCAGTACTTC
NA | TRBJ1-5 | TRBV2 | NA | CASSEAVRGQPQHF | TGTGCCAGCAGTGAAGCGGTCAGGGGTCAGCCCCAGCATTTT
TRBD2 | TRBJ2-2 | TRBV11-2 | NA | CASSSRSPNLAGGPVTGELFF | TGTGCCAGCAGCTCTAGGTCTCCTAATCTAGCGGGAGGGCCTGTCACCGGGGAGCTGTTTTTT
NA | TRBJ2-7 | TRBV6-1 | many | CASSQRVYEQYF | TGTGCCAGCAGTCAAAGGGTTTACGAGCAGTACTTC
NA | TRBJ2-7 | TRBV5-1 | many | CASRRYSNSYEQYF | TGCGCCAGCAGACGGTATTCTAACTCCTACGAGCAGTACTTC
NA | TRBJ1-1 | TRBV19 | NA | CASRASDSTEAFF | TGTGCCAGTAGAGCCTCGGACAGCACTGAAGCTTTCTTT
NA | TRBJ1-1 | TRBV19 | few | CASSRTGQNTEAFF | TGTGCCAGTAGTCGAACAGGACAGAACACTGAAGCTTTCTTT
NA | TRBJ2-2 | TRBV6-1 | NA | CASRLLLEGTGELFF | TGTGCCAGCAGACTCCTACTAGAAGGCACCGGGGAGCTGTTTTTT
NA | TRBJ2-7 | TRBV5-1 | few | CASSLAQYYEQYF | TGCGCCAGCAGCTTGGCTCAGTACTACGAGCAGTACTTC
NA | TRBJ1-1 | TRBV6-1 | many | CASSVRTANTEAFF | TGTGCCAGCAGTGTTCGGACCGCGAACACTGAAGCTTTCTTT
NA | TRBJ1-3 | TRBV20-1 | many | CSAREKNTIYF | TGCAGTGCTAGAGAGAAAAACACCATATATTTT
TRBD1 | TRBJ1-1 | TRBV19 | few | CATDREDTEAFF | TGTGCCACCGACAGGGAGGACACTGAAGCTTTCTTT
TRBD1 | TRBJ1-5 | TRBV27 | NA | CASSVGQGAWGNQPQHF | TGTGCCAGCAGCGTCGGGCAGGGGGCATGGGGCAATCAGCCCCAGCATTTT
NA | TRBJ1-2 | TRBV9 | few | CASSPGSRRGYTF | TGTGCCAGCAGCCCCGGGTCTAGGAGAGGCTACACCTTC
TRBD1 | TRBJ2-7 | TRBV4-1 | many | CASSRQGNDAEQYF | TGCGCCAGCAGCCGACAGGGTAACGATGCCGAGCAGTACTTC
TRBD1 | TRBJ2-4 | TRBV29-1 | few | CSVDEDRADIQYF | TGCAGCGTTGATGAGGACAGGGCTGACATTCAGTACTTC
TRBD1 | TRBJ2-2 | TRBV12-3/TRBV12-4 | many | CASSFASTGSGELFF | TGTGCCAGCAGTTTCGCATCGACAGGGTCCGGGGAGCTGTTTTTT
TRBD1 | TRBJ2-7 | TRBV7-2 | NA | CASRQPGQHSYEQYF | TGTGCCAGCAGGCAACCGGGACAGCACTCCTACGAGCAGTACTTC
NA | TRBJ2-6 | TRBV6-5 | NA | CASSYSRSGANVLTF | TGTGCCAGCAGTTACTCCCGCTCTGGGGCCAACGTCCTGACTTTC
TRBD1 | TRBJ1-5 | TRBV20-1 | many | CSAILRDRFDQPQHF | TGCAGTGCTATTCTCCGGGACAGGTTCGATCAGCCCCAGCATTTT
NA | TRBJ1-2 | TRBV5-1 | many | CASSLPPNYGYTF | TGCGCCAGCAGCTTGCCGCCAAACTATGGCTACACCTTC
NA | TRBJ2-2 | TRBV20-1 | many | CSAPVWGRANTGELFF | TGCAGTGCTCCCGTATGGGGGCGTGCGAACACCGGGGAGCTGTTTTTT
TRBD1 | TRBJ1-5 | TRBV12-3/TRBV12-4 | many | CASSPGGYQPQHF | TGTGCCAGCAGTCCAGGGGGGTATCAGCCCCAGCATTTT
NA | TRBJ1-5 | TRBV19 | NA | CASTLFDAVSYSNQPQHF | TGTGCCAGTACCCTGTTCGACGCAGTGAGCTATAGCAATCAGCCCCAGCATTTT
TRBD1 | TRBJ1-2 | TRBV27 | many | CASSLSGGTAIVYGYTF | TGTGCCAGCAGTTTATCGGGGGGGACAGCAATAGTTTATGGCTACACCTTC
NA | TRBJ2-5 | TRBV4-2 | many | CASSQGTIQETQYF | TGTGCCAGCAGCCAAGGGACAATCCAAGAGACCCAGTACTTC
TRBD1 | TRBJ2-7 | TRBV5-1 | NA | CASSLVWDRGSYEQYF | TGCGCCAGCAGCTTGGTCTGGGACAGGGGGTCCTACGAGCAGTACTTC
TRBD1 | TRBJ1-5 | TRBV20-1 | many | CSAGLGQVGNQPQHF | TGCAGCGCAGGGCTGGGACAGGTGGGCAATCAGCCCCAGCATTTT
TRBD1 | TRBJ2-7 | TRBV6-2/TRBV6-3 | NA | CASSYSIWTGTYEQYF | TGTGCCAGCAGTTATAGTATTTGGACAGGGACGTACGAGCAGTACTTC
NA | TRBJ1-5 | TRBV10-3 | NA | CAILPPSGSNQPQHF | TGTGCCATCCTTCCCCCTTCGGGAAGCAATCAGCCCCAGCATTTT
TRBD1 | TRBJ2-7 | TRBV12-3/TRBV12-4 | NA | CASSLGQGKYF | TGTGCCAGCAGTTTGGGACAGGGCAAGTACTTC
TRBD1 | TRBJ2-7 | TRBV6-1 | many | CASRGQAYEQYF | TGTGCCAGCAGGGGACAGGCCTACGAGCAGTACTTC
NA | TRBJ2-2 | TRBV6-1 | NA | CASNPRGGRGLTGELFF | TGTGCCAGCAACCCACGAGGGGGGCGCGGTTTGACCGGGGAGCTGTTTTTT
NA | TRBJ1-2 | TRBV6-2/TRBV6-3 | few | CASSYAWGLYGYTF | TGTGCCAGCAGTTACGCCTGGGGGCTGTATGGCTACACCTTC
NA | TRBJ1-1 | TRBV5-1 | many | CASSLRNTYPHTEAFF | TGCGCCAGCAGCCTCCGGAACACCTACCCCCACACTGAAGCTTTCTTT
TRBD2 | TRBJ2-5 | TRBV15 | few | CATRWTSGSGETQYF | TGTGCCACCAGGTGGACTAGCGGGAGTGGAGAGACCCAGTACTTC
NA | TRBJ1-3 | TRBV6-1 | many | CASLAGTSSGNTIYF | TGTGCCAGCCTGGCCGGGACAAGCTCTGGAAACACCATATATTTT
NA | TRBJ1-2 | TRBV12-3/TRBV12-4 | many | CASSLGRLPGYTF | TGTGCCAGCAGTTTGGGCAGGCTGCCGGGCTACACCTTC
NA | TRBJ2-5 | TRBV27 | few | CASSLRDAQETQYF | TGTGCCAGCAGTTTAAGGGACGCCCAAGAGACCCAGTACTTC
TRBD1 | TRBJ1-1 | TRBV2 | many | CASRSDRGNTEAFF | TGTGCCAGCAGATCCGACAGGGGGAACACTGAAGCTTTCTTT
NA | TRBJ2-2 | TRBV6-1 | few | CASSEQSPSTGELFF | TGTGCCAGCAGTGAACAGAGTCCAAGCACCGGGGAGCTGTTTTTT
NA | TRBJ1-2 | TRBV27 | few | CASRTLTGHGYTF | TGTGCCAGCAGGACACTTACCGGACATGGCTACACCTTC
NA | TRBJ1-1 | TRBV12-3/TRBV12-4 | many | CASIIPQGPAFF | TGTGCCAGCATCATTCCACAGGGCCCGGCTTTCTTT
NA | TRBJ1-3 | TRBV20-1 | few | CSAPHLVQTGNTIYF | TGCAGTGCCCCTCACCTCGTCCAAACTGGAAACACCATATATTTT
TRBD2 | TRBJ2-2 | TRBV2 | NA | CASSELGTSTGELFF | TGTGCCAGCAGTGAATTGGGGACTAGCACCGGGGAGCTGTTTTTT
TRBD1 | TRBJ2-7 | TRBV19 | many | CASSSRGRDRGYEQYF | TGTGCCAGTAGTTCCCGAGGCCGGGACAGGGGCTACGAGCAGTACTTC